The next 28 T cell receptor beta chains were all read from a single sample in a study of blood T cells in healthy people across ages. Through a sample-barcoded 5' primer and a J-beta primer mix, a second PCR was run for about 6 to 11 cycles. TCRdb fed the 5' RACE reads into MiXCR, producing one record per CDR3 protein. The table has 700,000 to 850,000 distinct CDR3 sequences, around 34% seen once. Sequencing was done on a sample of blood. The receptors here all came from a man aged 18 to 35 in good health.

The chain links TRBV9 to TRBJ2-7, with D uncertain. CDR3 length: 14 residues. Germline CDR1 and CDR2: SGDLS and YYNGEE. Deletions cut 0 bases from V and 7 bases from J, with 14 bases between. The CDR3 is CASSVGHPYNEQYF. CDR3 DNA sequence: TGTGCCAGCAGCGTAGGCCACCCCTACAATGAGCAGTACTTC. Drawing the rest from reference TRBV9 and TRBJ2-7, the complete variable domain is DSGVTQTPKHLITATGQRVTLRCSPRSGDLSVYWYQQSLDQGLQFLIQYYNGEERAKGNILERFSAQQFPDLHSELNLSSLELGDSALYFCASSVGHPYNEQYFGPGTRLTVT.

V and J are TRBV30 and TRBJ2-1; D uncertain. Germline CDR1 is GTSNPN and CDR2 is SVGIG (reference sequence). There are 12 residues in the CDR3. Trimming left V 2 bases short and J 7 bases short, with 9 bases between. The CDR3 DNA sequence: TGTGCCTGGAGTCGGCAAAAAAATGAGCAGTTCTTC. Amino acids: CAWSRQKNEQFF.

This clonotype came up many times. CDR3 nucleotide sequence: TGTGCCAGCAGTCAAACACCCTACGAGCAGTACTTC. Its protein product is CASSQTPYEQYF. The chain combines TRBV27 with TRBJ2-7; D gene uncertain. Trimming shortened V by 5 bases and J by 2 bases, and 7 bases separated the two germline ends. The CDR3 sequence is 12 residues long. The V gene's germline CDR1 is MNHEY and CDR2 SMNVEV (reference sequence).

The chain joins TRBV11-2 to TRBJ2-7, with 8 bases identical to TRBD1. The CDR3 loop spans 15 amino acids. After removal of 0 bases from V and 2 bases from J, the junction contained 3 bases not matched to a gene. Germline lookup yields CDR1 SGHAT and CDR2 FQNNGV. CDR3 in amino acids: CASSLDLQGAYEQYF. The CDR3 region has the DNA TGTGCCAGCAGCTTAGATCTACAGGGGGCCTACGAGCAGTACTTC.

The chain links TRBV20-1 to TRBJ1-1, with a weak D call TRBD1 (5 bases). Germline lookup yields CDR1 DFQATT and CDR2 SNEGSKA (reference sequence). V lost 4 bases and J 0 bases, leaving 12 bases between the germline ends. The CDR3 loop spans 14 amino acids. The chain's CDR3 is CSAIYGGLNTEAFF. The CDR3 region has the DNA TGCAGTGCTATCTATGGGGGATTGAACACTGAAGCTTTCTTT.

This CDR3 is CASSQTTGIQYEQYF. CDR3 sequence (DNA): TGTGCCAGCAGCCAAACAACAGGGATACAGTACGAGCAGTACTTC. The chain joins TRBV14 to TRBJ2-5; the D gene is possibly TRBD1 (6 bases). The DNA end favors TRBJ2-7, so the J call may be wrong. Germline CDR1 SGHDN, CDR2 FVKESK. This CDR3 has 15 amino acids.

The genes are TRBV4-3 and TRBJ1-5; D is undetermined. Germline loops: CDR1 LGHNA, CDR2 YSLEER. The CDR3 extends over 16 amino acids. V was pared by 0 bases and J by 5 bases, with 14 bases between. The CDR3 region has the DNA TGCGCCAGCAGCCAAGAGTCTGGGAGGTCGTATCAGCCCCAGCATTTT. Translating gives CASSQESGRSYQPQHF.

The chain combines TRBV7-2 with TRBJ2-3, with TRBD2 identical over 8 bases. The germline gives CDR1 SGHTA, CDR2 FQGNSA. The CDR3 totals 16 residues. Trimming took 1 base from V and 1 from J; bases not matched to a gene: 4. The CDR3 coding sequence is TGTGCCAGCAGCTTAGGACGGGGGGGCCGCACAGATACGCAGTATTTT. Translating gives CASSLGRGGRTDTQYF. The full variable domain, in which reference TRBV7-2 and TRBJ2-3 provide the parts outside the CDR3, is GAGVSQSPSNKVTEKGKDVELRCDPISGHTALYWYRQSLGQGLEFLIYFQGNSAPDKSGLPSDRFSAERTGGSVSTLTIQRTQQEDSAVYLCASSLGRGGRTDTQYFGPGTRLTVL.

This clonotype has more than one count but fewer than ten. The chain links TRBV4-2 to TRBJ2-5; tentatively, D is TRBD1 or TRBD2 (5 bases each). This CDR3 contains 14 residues. From germline, CDR1 is LGHNA and CDR2 YNFKEQ. Trimming stripped 0 bases from V and 11 bases from J, with 16 bases between. CDR3 nucleotides: TGTGCCAGCAGCCAAGATTTGAGGGGTAATGAGCAGTACTTC. Its protein is CASSQDLRGNEQYF.

The rearrangement uses TRBV4-1 and TRBJ2-1, with D perhaps assigned TRBD1 or TRBD2 (5 bases each). V lost 3 bases and J lost 8, with 17 bases in between. The germline gives CDR1 MGHRA, CDR2 YSYEKL. CDR3 size: 15 residues. The CDR3 reads CASSQLGPAGYEQFF. The DNA of the CDR3 is TGCGCCAGCAGCCAGCTGGGACCTGCAGGGTATGAGCAGTTCTTC.

The table lists this clonotype with a few counts. The chain has TRBV7-2 and TRBJ1-2, with unresolved D. Between the trimmed V and J ends, which lost 1 base and 0 bases, there was a span of 9 bases. Germline CDR1 SGHTA, CDR2 FQGNSA. The CDR3 totals 15 residues. The CDR3, as DNA: TGTGCCAGCAGCTTAGGCCCCAGAACTAACTATGGCTACACCTTC. Translation gives CASSLGPRTNYGYTF. The variable domain in full, completed from reference TRBV7-2 and TRBJ1-2, reads GAGVSQSPSNKVTEKGKDVELRCDPISGHTALYWYRQSLGQGLEFLIYFQGNSAPDKSGLPSDRFSAERTGGSVSTLTIQRTQQEDSAVYLCASSLGPRTNYGYTFGSGTRLTVV.

This clonotype was found many times. This chain uses TRBV29-1 with TRBJ2-3; tentative D call: TRBD1 (6 bases). Trimming took 5 bases from V and 4 from J, leaving 7 bases between them. There are 11 residues in the CDR3. CDR1 SQVTM and CDR2 ANQGSEA come from the germline V gene. In DNA, the CDR3 is TGCAGCGTTACAGGGTCAGATACGCAGTATTTT. It codes for CSVTGSDTQYF.

The rearrangement links TRBV29-1 to TRBJ1-2; D not certain. The germline V gene has CDR1 SQVTM and CDR2 ANQGSEA. The V end lost 5 bases, the J end lost 6 bases, and 16 bases lay between the germline ends. CDR3 length: 13 amino acids. As DNA, the CDR3 is TGCAGCGTTCCCTCAGAGTGGCCCAATGGCTACACCTTC. Translating gives CSVPSEWPNGYTF.

The chain links TRBV2 to TRBJ2-5; 8 positions match TRBD1. The J call may not be correct, given that the DNA end is closer to TRBJ2-7. This CDR3 comprises 14 residues. Germline assignment: CDR1 SNHLY and CDR2 FYNNEI. The CDR3 DNA is TGTGCCAGCAGTTCGCGGACAGGGTATTCCGAGCAGTACTTC. Its protein product is CASSSRTGYSEQYF.

This rearrangement joins TRBV9 to TRBJ1-4, with a tentative D call TRBD1 (6 bases). This CDR3 spans 14 amino acids. Germline-derived CDR1 and CDR2 are SGDLS and YYNGEE. Between the trimmed V and J ends, which lost 4 bases and 5 bases, there was a span of 12 bases. The CDR3 DNA reads TGTGCCAGCAGCCCCGGGACACAAAATGAAAAACTGTTTTTT. As protein: CASSPGTQNEKLFF.

The chain recombines TRBV7-2 with TRBJ1-2; the match to TRBD1 covers 11 bases. This CDR3 contains 15 residues. The germline CDR1 and CDR2 sequences are SGHTA and FQGNSA. V gave up 4 bases and J gave up 5 bases; unmatched junction bases: 6. The CDR3 spells CASSSGQGALYGYTF. CDR3 bases: TGTGCCAGCAGCTCTGGACAGGGGGCTCTATATGGCTACACCTTC. The full variable domain, completed using reference TRBV7-2 and TRBJ1-2, is GAGVSQSPSNKVTEKGKDVELRCDPISGHTALYWYRQSLGQGLEFLIYFQGNSAPDKSGLPSDRFSAERTGGSVSTLTIQRTQQEDSAVYLCASSSGQGALYGYTFGSGTRLTVV.

This chain joins TRBV7-2 and TRBJ2-5; tentatively, D is TRBD2 (7 bases). Germline-derived CDR1 and CDR2 are SGHTA and FQGNSA. V was trimmed by 6 bases and J by 11 bases, leaving 28 bases between them. The CDR3 has 16 amino acids. CDR3 residues: CASRQNMGGAISEQYF. The DNA of the CDR3 is TGTGCCAGCAGACAGAATATGGGGGGGGCCATCAGTGAGCAGTACTTC.

This clonotype was recorded a few times. CDR3 in DNA: TGCAGTGCTAGAGGCTCAGGGCCTTCACCCCTCCACTTT. Its translation is CSARGSGPSPLHF. The V gene is TRBV20-1, the J gene TRBJ1-6; tentatively, D is TRBD1 (5 bases). Trimming left V 1 base short and J 9 bases short, with 10 bases between. CDR1 and CDR2 (germline): DFQATT, SNEGSKA (reference sequence). The CDR3 spans 13 residues.

The chain has TRBV12-3 or TRBV12-4 and TRBJ1-2; TRBD1 aligns across 9 bases. The length of the CDR3 is 14 residues. The V and J ends lost 7 bases and 2 bases, in that order; junction bases with no gene match: 5. CDR3 in DNA: TGTGCCAGCACTGGGACAGGGCGCAACTATGGCTACACCTTC. Its translation is CASTGTGRNYGYTF.

Of note for this clonotype: A read error is possible here, since a much larger clone lies one base away. CDR3 amino acids: CASSFPGGNYNEQYF. The CDR3 coding sequence is TGTGCCAGCAGCTTTCCGGGGGGGAATTACAATGAGCAGTACTTC. J is TRBJ2-1 and V is TRBV6-2 or TRBV6-3, with 8 bases matching TRBD2. The J call may be faulty, since TRBJ2-7 better matches the DNA end. CDR1 is MNHEY and CDR2 is SVGEGT in the germline V gene. The CDR3 loop spans 15 amino acids.

This clonotype was found once. The rearrangement joins TRBV4-3 to TRBJ2-7; 7 positions agree with TRBD2. V shed 2 bases and J 10 bases; nucleotides not matched to a gene: 8. CDR1 is LGHNA and CDR2 is YSLEER in the germline V gene. CDR3 length: 13 amino acids. The CDR3 loop reads CASSQKAGTIQYF. As DNA, the CDR3 is TGCGCCAGCAGCCAAAAAGCAGGGACTATTCAGTACTTC.

This clonotype was counted only a few times. This chain joins TRBV13 and TRBJ1-6, with 9 positions matching TRBD1. CDR1 PRHDT and CDR2 FYEKMQ come from the germline V gene (reference sequence). J was trimmed by 10 bases and V by 4 bases; bases with no gene match: 5. This CDR3 comprises 14 residues. In nucleotides, the CDR3 is TGTGCCAGCAGCTACGGACAGGGGAAGTCACCCCTCCACTTT. It translates to CASSYGQGKSPLHF. The full variable domain, rest sourced from reference TRBV13 and TRBJ1-6, is AAGVIQSPRHLIKEKRETATLKCYPIPRHDTVYWYQQGPGQDPQFLISFYEKMQSDKGSIPDRFSAQQFSDYHSELNMSSLELGDSALYFCASSYGQGKSPLHFGNGTRLTVT.

This clonotype occurred many times. The rearrangement links TRBV4-1 to TRBJ2-3, with D unresolved. Germline CDR1 and CDR2: MGHRA and YSYEKL. Trimming took off 3 bases at V and 6 bases at J, with 16 bases between the two ends. The CDR3 loop spans 15 amino acids. The CDR3 here is CASSQILLIYDTQYF. CDR3 nucleotide sequence: TGCGCCAGCAGCCAGATACTATTAATCTACGATACGCAGTATTTT.

This rearrangement joins TRBV2 to TRBJ2-3; either TRBD1 or TRBD2 may supply D (7 bases each). The CDR3 sequence is 17 residues long. V lost 5 bases, J lost 4 bases, and 22 bases lay in between. From germline, CDR1 is SNHLY and CDR2 FYNNEI. In DNA, the CDR3 is TGTGCCAGCAGTCCCCAGGGGGGGCGTTTTCGGGCAGATACGCAGTATTTT. This codes for CASSPQGGRFRADTQYF.

This sequence joins TRBV14 and TRBJ1-6; TRBD1 might be the D (6 bases). The germline gives CDR1 SGHDN, CDR2 FVKESK. This CDR3 has 16 amino acids. V lost 7 bases and J lost 7, with 20 bases in between. The CDR3 DNA reads TGTGCCAGCAAGTTGACGGGGGGCACTTGGAATTCACCCCTCCACTTT. This encodes CASKLTGGTWNSPLHF.

This sequence joins TRBV29-1 and TRBJ2-5, with TRBD1 as a possible D gene (6 bases). V was trimmed by 7 bases and J by 4 bases, leaving 16 bases between them. CDR3 length: 13 amino acids. CDR1 and CDR2 from the germline V gene are SQVTM and ANQGSEA. CDR3 bases: TGCAGCGGCGGATTCAGGGGTTCAGAGACCCAGTACTTC. Amino acid sequence: CSGGFRGSETQYF.

In this sample, this clonotype turned up many times. The genes are TRBV7-9 and TRBJ1-5; D gene unclear. Trimming took off 5 bases at V and 0 bases at J, with 5 bases between the two ends. The CDR3 is 13 amino acids. Germline CDR1 SEHNR, CDR2 FQNEAQ (reference sequence). In nucleotides, the CDR3 is TGTGCCAGCAGCCCCTATAGCAATCAGCCCCAGCATTTT. As protein: CASSPYSNQPQHF.

The chain is built from TRBV4-1 and TRBJ1-1; D may be TRBD1 (5 bases). The length of the CDR3 is 15 residues. CDR1 MGHRA and CDR2 YSYEKL come from the germline V gene. V lost 6 bases to trimming and J lost 0 bases, with 14 bases between them. CDR3 residues: CASRVGEVMNTEAFF. In nucleotides, the CDR3 is TGCGCCAGCAGGGTAGGGGAGGTCATGAACACTGAAGCTTTCTTT.